What follows describes a single T cell receptor (beta chain). The data derive from a study of T cell changes during pregnancy in multiple sclerosis. V lost 9 bases, J lost 4 bases, and 18 bases lay in between. The CDR3 is 14 amino acids. CDR1 is SNHLY, CDR2 FYNNEI, per germline. The data were produced by immunoSEQ multiplex PCR, yet TCRdb's version contains in-frame clones alone and is incomplete. The sample holds about 36,000 clones, 85% to 95% seen once. Input material: PBMCs (not recorded whether the cells were cultured). The receptor comes from a female donor with multiple sclerosis, enrolled in a pregnancy study. V gene TRBV2 combines with J gene TRBJ1-1, with a weak D call TRBD1 (5 bases). Here the CDR3 reads CASLFDRSFTEAFF. As DNA, the CDR3 is TGTGCCAGTTTGTTCGACAGATCCTTCACTGAAGCTTTCTTT.